This TCR beta chain appears in the sequencing data of a study of blood T cell repertoires in COVID-19. Methods used by the authors: Reference gene primers were amplified, and this amplification served to estimate nucleated cell counts. The method was immunoSEQ multiplex PCR; TCRdb's version includes in-frame clones alone and lacks a portion of them. V and J calls and clone size are given by that table; D and trimming were obtained from the DNA. The sample has 220,000 or so clones; more than 65% are singletons. The germline gives CDR1 SGHTA, CDR2 FQGNSA. The CDR3 has 17 residues. Losses at the gene ends were 1 base for V and 5 bases for J; bases not matched to a gene: 6.

Sequencing was carried out using peripheral blood. This sequence originates from an elderly woman with acute or convalescent COVID-19. The gene calls are TRBV7-2 and TRBJ2-2; the match to TRBD2 covers 11 bases. The CDR3 region is CASSLVASGGRTGELFF. DNA for the CDR3: TGTGCCAGCAGCTTAGTGGCTAGCGGGGGGCGGACCGGGGAGCTGTTTTTT.